The rows below give T cell receptor beta chains drawn from one sample of a study of blood T cell repertoires in COVID-19. Assay used: immunoSEQ multiplex PCR; TCRdb lists only in-frame clones, some missing. The sample holds about 180,000 clones; about 88% are singletons and the top ten take 9% to 10%. Sequencing was performed on PBMCs or T cells enriched from blood (not recorded which). These receptors were collected from a woman aged 18-29 years who had recovered from COVID-19. The CDR3 runs from the conserved cysteine through the conserved F or W. The D gene is left open where the match is weak. Some rows have no size entry. The others give once, few or many, or a class for an expanded clone.

>TRBV5-1|TRBJ2-3|.|TRBD2
TGCGCCAGCAGCCCGCAACCGGGACTAGCTGCAGATACGCAGTATTTT
CASSPQPGLAADTQYF
>TRBV3-1/TRBV3-2|TRBJ2-7|.|TRBD2
TGTGCCAGCAGCCAAGAGCAAGCGGATTGTGAAGGGAGGGACCCCGCCTACGAGCAGTACTTC
CASSQEQADCEGRDPAYEQYF
>TRBV4-3|TRBJ1-2|.|.
TGCGCCAGCAGTCCAAGATTTCAGGATTCTTATGGCTACACCTTC
CASSPRFQDSYGYTF
>TRBV5-6|TRBJ2-7|.|.
TGTGCCAGCAGCTTGTCGTCAGGGGGGTACGAGCAGTACTTC
CASSLSSGGYEQYF
>TRBV28|TRBJ2-2|.|TRBD1
TGTGCCAGCAGGAAGGACAGGGGGAGCACCGGGGAGCTGTTTTTT
CASRKDRGSTGELFF
>TRBV27|TRBJ2-7|.|TRBD1
TGTGCCACCGCGGACAGGGTTATGGAGCAGTACTTC
CATADRVMEQYF
>TRBV4-3|TRBJ2-1|.|.
TGCGCCAGCAGCCAAGGCACAGACGCCTACAATGAGCAGTTCTTC
CASSQGTDAYNEQFF
>TRBV1|TRBJ2-2|.|.
TGCACCAGCAGCCAAGAGTGGGGTCTCGGGAGAAACACCGGGGAGCTGTTTTTT
CTSSQEWGLGRNTGELFF
>TRBV7-3|TRBJ2-6|.|.
TGTGCCAGCAGCATTAAATCTGGGGCCAACGTCCTGACTTTC
CASSIKSGANVLTF
>TRBV28|TRBJ1-1|.|.
TGTGCCAGCAGTGGAGGACTGAACACTGAAGCTTTCTTT
CASSGGLNTEAFF
>TRBV5-4|TRBJ2-5|.|TRBD1
TGTGCCAGCAGCCTTCGGACAGGACCACAAGAGACCCAGTACTTC
CASSLRTGPQETQYF
>TRBV19|TRBJ1-5|.|.
TGTGCCAGTAGTACTAGACAGCTTAGCAATCAGCCCCAGCATTTT
CASSTRQLSNQPQHF
>TRBV12-3/TRBV12-4|TRBJ1-2|.|.
TGTGCCAGCAGTTTAGTTCAGCCAGGAGGCTACACCTTC
CASSLVQPGGYTF
>TRBV3-1/TRBV3-2|TRBJ2-3|.|TRBD1
TGTGCCAGCAGCCACCTAGGACAGGGGCCCACAGATACGCAGTATTTT
CASSHLGQGPTDTQYF
>TRBV18|TRBJ1-2|.|.
TGTGCCAGCTCACCTCACGCGGAGACAGGAGCCTACACCTTC
CASSPHAETGAYTF
>TRBV5-1|TRBJ2-3|.|TRBD1
TGCGCCAGCAGCCAGGGACAGCGCACAGATACGCAGTATTTT
CASSQGQRTDTQYF
>TRBV28|TRBJ2-7|.|TRBD1
TGTGCCAGCAGAGTGACAGGGGGCAGAGGGGATCGCGAGCAGTACTTC
CASRVTGGRGDREQYF
>TRBV11-2|TRBJ2-2|.|.
TGTGCCAGCAGCCCCCGGGTCCTTGACTCCCAGAACACCGGGGAGCTGTTTTTT
CASSPRVLDSQNTGELFF
>TRBV29-1|TRBJ1-4|.|.
TGCAGCGTTGAAGTTACGGACAGTCGACTGTTTTTT
CSVEVTDSRLFF
>TRBV5-1|TRBJ2-7|few|.
TGCGCCAGCAGCTTGTCGGAGCGGCGGTACGAGCAGTACTTC
CASSLSERRYEQYF
>TRBV28|TRBJ1-3|.|.
TGTGCCAGCGTTGGGCCCTACTCTGGAAACACCATATATTTT
CASVGPYSGNTIYF
>TRBV5-4|TRBJ2-7|.|TRBD1
TGTGCCAGCAGCTGGGACAGTATCACCTACGAGCAGTACTTC
CASSWDSITYEQYF
>TRBV20-1|TRBJ1-2|few|.
TGCAGTGCTATGAGCGGCTACACCTTC
CSAMSGYTF
>TRBV5-1|TRBJ2-7|.|TRBD2
TGCGCCAGCAGCTTGGCGACCAGCGGGGGGACTATGGAGCCCTACGAGCAGTACTTC
CASSLATSGGTMEPYEQYF
>TRBV28|TRBJ1-2|.|.
TGTGCCAGCAGTTTGGTTGAGGGAGGGGTCGAAGGCTACACCTTC
CASSLVEGGVEGYTF
>TRBV10-2|TRBJ1-2|.|.
TGCGCCAGCAGTGACCCCCCTCTGGAGGGAGCCTATGGCTACACCTTC
CASSDPPLEGAYGYTF
>TRBV2|TRBJ2-3|.|TRBD2
TGTGCCAGCAGTACCACTAGCGGGGGGACCTCCACAGATACGCAGTATTTT
CASSTTSGGTSTDTQYF
>TRBV5-6|TRBJ2-5|.|TRBD1
TGTGCCAGCAGCAGGCGACAGGGGACGGCCCAGTACTTC
CASSRRQGTAQYF
>TRBV5-6|TRBJ1-2|.|.
TGTGCCAGCAGCTCCACTCGGTGGAACTATGGCTACACCTTC
CASSSTRWNYGYTF
>TRBV30|TRBJ2-1|.|TRBD2
TGTGCCTGGAGCACAATAGCGGGAGGGCCCCGAGAGCTGATCTTC
CAWSTIAGGPRELIF
>TRBV5-1|TRBJ2-3|few|.
TGCGCCAGCAGCCTGGGGGGCTTAACTAGCACAGATACGCAGTATTTT
CASSLGGLTSTDTQYF
>TRBV5-8|TRBJ2-7|.|TRBD1
TGTGCCAGCAGCCCGTCCCGGGACAGGGAGCAGTACTTC
CASSPSRDREQYF